This T cell receptor (beta chain) was found in a study of blood T cell repertoires in COVID-19. As for the study in general: Researchers got acute and convalescent COVID-19 samples from the United States, Italy and Spain. PBMCs, B-cell-depleted T cells, or T cells were the source of the cDNA or gDNA that made up the material.

Trimming removed 4 bases from V and 5 bases from J, with 9 bases in between. The CDR3 runs to 13 residues. Germline CDR1 and CDR2: SGHNT and YYREEE (reference sequence). Method: immunoSEQ multiplex PCR; TCRdb's copy keeps in-frame clones and lacks some. The sample carries a few hundred thousand clones, more than 85% recorded once. The clonotype was recovered from a woman aged 55-69 years with COVID-19, enrolled during active disease. This rearrangement joins TRBV5-4 to TRBJ2-2; D is ambiguous. Sequencing was carried out using peripheral blood. CDR3 sequence reads: CASSRGVTGELFF. The CDR3 DNA reads TGTGCCAGCAGCAGAGGAGTTACCGGGGAGCTGTTTTTT.